Following are 12 T cell receptor beta chains from one sample sequenced in a study of CD8 T cells in ankylosing spondylitis. MiXCR, applied by TCRdb to the 5' RACE reads, yields one record per CDR3 protein. The repertoire consists of some 700,000 distinct CDR3 sequences, with around 20% occurring once and the leading ten covering 19%. General study points: Characteristic, it appeared, of ankylosing spondylitis blood was a TCR beta motif of eight or nine highly homologous variants.

The antigens of these receptors remain unknown. Material: blood, either unsorted or a sorted T cell fraction (not recorded which). These receptors originate from a male donor with ankylosing spondylitis.

In its sample, this clonotype was seen a few times. The V gene is TRBV12-3 or TRBV12-4, the J gene TRBJ1-5, with 8 bases matching TRBD1. Trimming cost V 5 bases and J 0 bases; bases outside gene matches: 3. This CDR3 has 15 residues. The CDR3 DNA is TGTGCCAGCAGTAAGACAGGGGATAGCAATCAGCCCCAGCATTTT. Translation gives CASSKTGDSNQPQHF.

The V call is TRBV7-9, the J call TRBJ2-7; the D is unclear. The V end was cut by 5 bases, the J end by 1 base, with 18 bases between. The CDR3 loop spans 16 amino acids. Germline CDR1 is SEHNR and CDR2 is FQNEAQ (reference sequence). CDR3 sequence (DNA): TGTGCCAGCAGCACTGAGGAACCGCCCAGGTCCTACGAGCAGTACTTC. Its translation: CASSTEEPPRSYEQYF.

This chain connects TRBV12-3 or TRBV12-4 to TRBJ2-5, with D tentatively TRBD2 (5 bases). Trimming removed 6 bases from V and 10 bases from J, with 12 bases in between. This CDR3 has 11 amino acids. CDR3 nucleotide sequence: TGTGCCAGCAGCCTCGGGGTGAACCAGTACTTC. Residues: CASSLGVNQYF.

This clonotype has more than one count but fewer than ten. The chain uses TRBV7-9 and TRBJ1-4; 8 nucleotides agree with TRBD1. The germline CDR1 and CDR2 sequences are SEHNR and FQNEAQ (reference sequence). With 1 base clipped from V and 5 bases from J, the junction kept 3 bases outside the gene matches. CDR3 length equals 15 residues. CDR3 sequence: CASSLGTGSNEKLFF. The CDR3 region has the DNA TGTGCCAGCAGCTTAGGGACAGGGTCAAATGAAAAACTGTTTTTT.

This clonotype has more than one count but fewer than ten. The J gene is TRBJ1-2, the V gene TRBV29-1, with D unclear. Germline assignment: CDR1 SQVTM and CDR2 ANQGSEA. The CDR3 runs 14 residues. V was pared by 2 bases and J by 4 bases, with 14 bases between. The DNA of the CDR3 is TGCAGCGTTGAAAACTCCCAATTCCTCTATGGCTACACCTTC. Translation gives CSVENSQFLYGYTF.

This clonotype was recorded a few times. CDR3 DNA: TGTGCCAGCGCCATTGGGTTCGGTACGAACACCGGGGAGCTGTTTTTT. It codes for CASAIGFGTNTGELFF. The J gene is TRBJ2-2, the V gene TRBV28; D call uncertain. Trimming left V 8 bases short and J 0 bases short, with 16 bases between. CDR3 size: 16 residues. Germline V gene sequence: CDR1 MDHEN, CDR2 SYDVKM.

This clonotype came up a few times. V gene TRBV29-1 combines with J gene TRBJ2-7; D possibly corresponds to TRBD1 (6 bases). The CDR3 totals 15 residues. Deletions cut 5 bases from V and 2 bases from J, with 19 bases between. The germline V gene has CDR1 SQVTM and CDR2 ANQGSEA. The CDR3 DNA reads TGCAGCGTTTATGTCACAGGGATCCCAACCTACGAGCAGTACTTC. Protein: CSVYVTGIPTYEQYF.

The chain uses TRBV5-1 and TRBJ1-1, with D unresolved. Between the trimmed V and J ends, which lost 4 bases and 5 bases, there was a span of 12 bases. The CDR3 extends over 13 amino acids. Germline V CDR1 and CDR2: SGHRS, YFSETQ. The CDR3 DNA follows: TGCGCCAGCAGCACACCAGAATTGACTGAAGCTTTCTTT. Encoded protein: CASSTPELTEAFF.

This clonotype was picked up a small number of times. CDR3 coding DNA: TGTGCCAGCAGCCAAGTCCCGTTCTCCTACAATGAGCAGTTCTTC. Its translation is CASSQVPFSYNEQFF. This chain links TRBV14 with TRBJ2-1; D is unresolved. Germline loops: CDR1 SGHDN, CDR2 FVKESK. V lost 1 base to trimming and J lost 0 bases, with 7 bases between them. This CDR3 spans 15 amino acids.

V usage is TRBV12-3 or TRBV12-4 and J usage is TRBJ2-2; a possible D gene is TRBD2 (6 bases). The CDR3 extends over 17 amino acids. The V gene lost 6 bases and the J gene lost 9 bases, with 26 bases spanning the gap. DNA of the CDR3: TGTGCCAGCAGCTCTTATATGGCCCCCCAGGGAGGAAGGGAGCTGTTTTTT. It is translated as CASSSYMAPQGGRELFF.

A few counts support this clonotype. V is TRBV7-6 and J is TRBJ1-4, with 7 positions matching TRBD1. There are 16 residues in the CDR3. Looked up from germline, CDR1 is SGHVS and CDR2 is FNYEAQ. The V gene end was trimmed by 4 bases and the J gene end by 4 bases; junction bases not matched to a gene: 9. In DNA, the CDR3 is TGTGCCAGCAGCTCCAGGGTTGGGACAGTTAATGAAAAACTGTTTTTT. Protein product: CASSSRVGTVNEKLFF.

The gene calls are TRBV7-9 and TRBJ1-1; TRBD1 aligns across 9 bases. The CDR3 has 13 residues. Germline V gives CDR1 SEHNR, CDR2 FQNEAQ (reference sequence). The ends lost 1 base at V and 10 bases at J; junction bases unmatched: 4. CDR3 region: CASSLGDRGVAFF. The CDR3 DNA is TGTGCCAGCAGCTTAGGAGACAGGGGGGTAGCTTTCTTT.